These 26 T cell receptor beta chains were all obtained from the same sample, sequenced in a study of human thymus T cells. Assay used: immunoSEQ multiplex PCR; TCRdb lists only in-frame clones, some missing. The data show around 130,000 clones, around 94% seen once. During corrective heart surgery, resections were taken, and the thymus tissue came from them. The sample was thymus tissue. The source is a boy under three years old with a congenital heart defect but otherwise immunologically healthy.

The chain links TRBV6-1 to TRBJ1-5; possible D gene TRBD1, 5 bases. The CDR3 spans 14 residues. The germline V gene encodes CDR1 MNHNS and CDR2 SASEGT. Trimming took 5 bases from V and 2 from J, leaving 10 bases between them. CDR3 protein: CASSPGVGNQPQHF. For the CDR3, the DNA is TGTGCCAGCAGTCCGGGGGTAGGCAATCAGCCCCAGCATTTT.

This chain links TRBV5-6 with TRBJ2-2; the D is unclear. Germline V gives CDR1 SGHDT, CDR2 YYEEEE. With 2 bases removed from V and 3 bases from J, the gap between germline ends came to 14 bases. The CDR3 is 16 amino acids. The CDR3 DNA is TGTGCCAGCAGCTTAGGTAAAGGGATCCACACCGGGGAGCTGTTTTTT. Translated, it gives CASSLGKGIHTGELFF.

The chain uses TRBV5-1 and TRBJ2-5, with 10 bases fitting TRBD1. Germline lookup yields CDR1 SGHRS and CDR2 YFSETQ. Trimming at V came to 3 bases and at J to 3 bases, leaving 2 bases not matched to a gene. The CDR3 sequence is 14 residues long. The CDR3 region is CASSSGTGEETQYF. The CDR3 DNA reads as TGCGCCAGCAGCTCCGGGACAGGGGAAGAGACCCAGTACTTC.

J is TRBJ1-2 and V is TRBV7-8; tentative D call: TRBD1 (6 bases). The CDR3 sequence is 16 residues long. In germline, CDR1 is SGHVS, CDR2 FQNEAQ. The V end lost 4 bases, the J end lost 2 bases, and 17 bases lay between the germline ends. The DNA for the CDR3 is TGTGCCAGCAGCTCATTAATCTCTACAGGGAACTATGGCTACACCTTC. Translation: CASSSLISTGNYGYTF.

The chain carries TRBV13 and TRBJ1-2; the D is unclear. CDR1 and CDR2 (germline): PRHDT, FYEKMQ (reference sequence). CDR3 length: 13 residues. V was cut by 5 bases and J by 0 bases, with 7 bases left in between. The chain's CDR3 is CASSPPPNYGYTF. DNA for the CDR3: TGTGCCAGCAGCCCCCCTCCTAACTATGGCTACACCTTC. The full variable domain, with the rest looked up from reference TRBV13 and TRBJ1-2, is AAGVIQSPRHLIKEKRETATLKCYPIPRHDTVYWYQQGPGQDPQFLISFYEKMQSDKGSIPDRFSAQQFSDYHSELNMSSLELGDSALYFCASSPPPNYGYTFGSGTRLTVV.

This clone came up once. The chain uses TRBV19 and TRBJ2-3; 8 bases are shared with TRBD1. The CDR3 totals 16 residues. J was trimmed by 8 bases and V by 1 base; bases with no gene match: 11. Per the germline V gene, CDR1 is LNHDA and CDR2 is SQIVND (reference sequence). In DNA, the CDR3 is TGTGCCAGTAGTATAGGTGTAGGCAGGGGGCTGGCTACGCAGTATTTT. As protein: CASSIGVGRGLATQYF.

This chain links TRBV4-2 with TRBJ2-7; no reliable D call. The CDR3 loop spans 14 amino acids. Per the germline V gene, CDR1 is LGHNA and CDR2 is YNFKEQ. V shed 3 bases and J shed 0 bases, with 9 bases lying between them. In DNA form, the CDR3 reads TGTGCCAGCAGCCAGGGCGGTAGCTCCTACGAGCAGTACTTC. It is translated as CASSQGGSSYEQYF.

This chain connects TRBV28 to TRBJ2-5; no reliable D call. Deletions cut 3 bases from V and 5 bases from J, with 13 bases between. The germline V gene encodes CDR1 MDHEN and CDR2 SYDVKM. There are 14 residues in the CDR3. In DNA form, the CDR3 reads TGTGCCAGCAGTTTGCTGGTAGCTGGGGAGACCCAGTACTTC. This translates into CASSLLVAGETQYF.

V usage is TRBV6-6 and J usage is TRBJ2-2; tentative D call: TRBD1 (5 bases). V lost 5 bases, J lost 4 bases, and 14 bases lay in between. The CDR3 is 15 residues long. Germline V gene lookup returns CDR1 MNHNY and CDR2 SVGAGI (reference sequence). CDR3 nucleotides: TGTGCCAGCAGTCCCGTAGGGGAAATCACCGGGGAGCTGTTTTTT. This sequence encodes CASSPVGEITGELFF.

This rearrangement joins TRBV28 to TRBJ2-3; 8 bases align to TRBD2. Germline CDR1 MDHEN, CDR2 SYDVKM. V gave up 2 bases and J gave up 2 bases; unmatched junction bases: 6. The CDR3 is 16 residues long. The CDR3 sequence: CASSLNSGGFTDTQYF. The DNA for the CDR3 is TGTGCCAGCAGTTTAAACTCGGGGGGGTTCACAGATACGCAGTATTTT.

This chain connects TRBV27 to TRBJ1-2; D gene ambiguous. Germline-derived CDR1 and CDR2 are MNHEY and SMNVEV (reference sequence). CDR3 length equals 17 residues. The germline V and J ends were trimmed by 3 bases and 0 bases, with 17 bases remaining between them. The CDR3 nucleotides are TGTGCCAGCAGTTTCTTTAGGCCGGCTCGGACTAACTATGGCTACACCTTC. Translated, it gives CASSFFRPARTNYGYTF.

The J gene is TRBJ1-2, the V gene TRBV25-1; D is possibly TRBD1 (6 bases). V was clipped by 5 bases and J by 5 bases, with 12 bases between them. This CDR3 spans 13 amino acids. Germline V gene lookup returns CDR1 MGHDK and CDR2 SYGVNS. The CDR3 protein is CASSTGTRYGYTF. Written as DNA, the CDR3 is TGTGCCAGCAGTACCGGGACACGGTATGGCTACACCTTC.

The J gene is TRBJ2-5, the V gene TRBV5-1; 7 nucleotides match TRBD1. CDR3 size: 16 residues. Germline V lookup: CDR1 SGHRS, CDR2 YFSETQ. V dropped 0 bases and J dropped 3; count of bases not matched to a gene: 8. The CDR3 spells CASSLVSPGTEETQYF. The CDR3 nucleotides read TGCGCCAGCAGCTTGGTCAGCCCCGGGACAGAAGAGACCCAGTACTTC.

J is TRBJ1-5 and V is TRBV2; D is possibly TRBD1 (6 bases). The CDR3 totals 15 residues. V was trimmed by 8 bases and J by 0 bases, leaving 14 bases between them. Germline assignment: CDR1 SNHLY and CDR2 FYNNEI. CDR3 bases: TGTGCCAGCCAAAGGGGGTCAGATAGCAATCAGCCCCAGCATTTT. It specifies CASQRGSDSNQPQHF.

V gene TRBV27 combines with J gene TRBJ2-7; the D gene is possibly TRBD2 (5 bases). The germline CDR1 and CDR2 sequences are MNHEY and SMNVEV (reference sequence). Between the trimmed V and J ends, which lost 5 bases and 3 bases, there was a span of 23 bases. CDR3 length equals 17 residues. As DNA, the CDR3 is TGTGCCAGCAGTCACTATACCGGGAAAAGTAAAGGCTACGAGCAGTACTTC. Its protein is CASSHYTGKSKGYEQYF.

This chain links TRBV9 with TRBJ2-1, with 9 bases that match TRBD2. Germline loops: CDR1 SGDLS, CDR2 YYNGEE. This CDR3 region has 19 residues. V was pared by 0 bases and J by 1 base, with 11 bases of the junction left unmatched. The CDR3 DNA follows: TGTGCCAGCAGCGTAGATCTTGGTAGCGGGGGCCGGTCCTACAATGAGCAGTTCTTC. As protein: CASSVDLGSGGRSYNEQFF.

The chain joins TRBV15 to TRBJ2-5; D is possibly TRBD1 (5 bases). This CDR3 has 13 amino acids. V lost 0 bases and J lost 4, with 6 bases in between. Germline loops: CDR1 LNHNV, CDR2 YYDKDF (reference sequence). The CDR3 here is CATSRDRAETQYF. The CDR3 DNA reads TGTGCCACCAGCAGAGACAGGGCAGAGACCCAGTACTTC.

The chain employs TRBV4-3 and TRBJ2-5; D may be TRBD1 or TRBD2 (6 bases each). Per the germline V gene, CDR1 is LGHNA and CDR2 is YSLEER. There are 17 residues in the CDR3. Trimming took off 0 bases at V and 6 bases at J, with 20 bases between the two ends. The CDR3 DNA sequence: TGCGCCAGCAGCCAAGATCTGCGGGACACGGAAAGAAAGACCCAGTACTTC. Residues: CASSQDLRDTERKTQYF.

The chain recombines TRBV4-3 with TRBJ2-1; D remains unclear. This CDR3 is built from 18 residues. The V gene's germline CDR1 is LGHNA and CDR2 YSLEER. V dropped 4 bases and J dropped 2 bases, with 21 bases sitting between them. CDR3 loop: CASSLSKGLPLTYNEQFF. DNA of the CDR3: TGCGCCAGCAGCCTCTCGAAAGGTCTCCCGCTTACCTACAATGAGCAGTTCTTC.

In its sample, this clone was seen once. Germline and junction disagree at one end, which may indicate a read error. The rearrangement joins TRBV4-1 to TRBJ2-7; TRBD2 matches 10 bases. The CDR3 covers 15 residues. The germline CDR1 and CDR2 sequences are MGHRA and YSYEKL. The CDR3 spells CASTQGAGGPGEQYF. The CDR3 DNA reads TGCGCCAGCACCCAAGGAGCGGGGGGGCCCGGGGAGCAGTACTTC.

The rearrangement uses TRBV9 and TRBJ2-2; D gene uncertain. The V end was cut by 3 bases, the J end by 0 bases, with 12 bases between. This CDR3 comprises 16 residues. Germline V gene data show CDR1 as SGDLS and CDR2 as YYNGEE. The CDR3 loop reads CASSEWERPNTGELFF. CDR3 coding DNA: TGTGCCAGCAGCGAGTGGGAAAGGCCGAACACCGGGGAGCTGTTTTTT.

DNA of the CDR3: TGTGCCAGCAGTCCAGGGGGCGGAAGGCAGCCCCAGCATTTT. This codes for CASSPGGGRQPQHF. The rearrangement links TRBV6-5 to TRBJ1-5; 8 bases agree with TRBD1. CDR1 MNHEY and CDR2 SVGAGI come from the germline V gene. The ends lost 5 bases at V and 7 bases at J; junction bases unmatched: 7. This CDR3 has 14 amino acids.

The chain links TRBV7-2 to TRBJ1-6; 8 bases fit TRBD1. Per the germline V gene, CDR1 is SGHTA and CDR2 is FQGNSA. The length of the CDR3 is 16 residues. With V trimmed by 1 base and J by 9 bases, 8 bases remained unmatched. CDR3 in DNA: TGTGCCAGCAGCTTAGGGGCCAGGGGGCAGAGTTCACCCCTCCACTTT. Translation gives CASSLGARGQSSPLHF.

The rearrangement links TRBV27 to TRBJ2-2; D tentatively reads TRBD1 or TRBD2 (5 bases each). The CDR3 covers 13 residues. V lost 6 bases, J lost 4 bases, and 9 bases lay in between. Germline V gene data show CDR1 as MNHEY and CDR2 as SMNVEV (reference sequence). The CDR3 sequence: CASSRAGTGELFF. The DNA of the CDR3 is TGTGCCAGCAGCAGGGCGGGCACCGGGGAGCTGTTTTTT.

This chain connects TRBV6-5 to TRBJ2-5; TRBD2 is a possible D gene (5 bases). The CDR3 has 14 amino acids. Germline values: CDR1 MNHEY, CDR2 SVGAGI. Trimming shortened V by 5 bases and J by 2 bases, and 12 bases separated the two germline ends. The CDR3 coding sequence is TGTGCCAGCAGTCCCCGGGAACGGCAAGAGACCCAGTACTTC. Translating gives CASSPRERQETQYF.

The V call is TRBV4-3, the J call TRBJ2-3; 12 nucleotides align to TRBD2. Germline CDR1 is LGHNA and CDR2 is YSLEER. With V trimmed by 0 bases and J by 0 bases, 4 bases remained unmatched. The CDR3 length is 18 residues. The CDR3 DNA reads TGCGCCAGCAGCCAAGAGGACCTAGCGGGGGGGAGCACAGATACGCAGTATTTT. Encoded protein: CASSQEDLAGGSTDTQYF.